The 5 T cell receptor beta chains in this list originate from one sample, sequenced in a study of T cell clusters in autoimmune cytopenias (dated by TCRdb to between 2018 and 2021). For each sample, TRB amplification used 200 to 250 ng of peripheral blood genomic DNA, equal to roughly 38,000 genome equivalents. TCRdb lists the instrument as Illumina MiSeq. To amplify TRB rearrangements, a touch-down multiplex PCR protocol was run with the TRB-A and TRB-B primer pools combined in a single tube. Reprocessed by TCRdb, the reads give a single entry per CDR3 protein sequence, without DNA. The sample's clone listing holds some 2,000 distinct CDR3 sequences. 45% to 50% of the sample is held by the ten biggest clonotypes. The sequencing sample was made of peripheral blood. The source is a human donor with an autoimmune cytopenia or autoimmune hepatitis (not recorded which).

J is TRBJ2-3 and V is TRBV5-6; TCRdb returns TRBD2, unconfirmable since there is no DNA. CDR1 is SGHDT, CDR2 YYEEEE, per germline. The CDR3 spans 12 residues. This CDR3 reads CASSSSGDTQYF.

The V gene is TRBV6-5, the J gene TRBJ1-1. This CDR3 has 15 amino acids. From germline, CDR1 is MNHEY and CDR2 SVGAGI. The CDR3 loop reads CASSYSAGMNTEAFF.

CDR3: CASSWGGLAKNIQYF. The V call is TRBV12-3 or TRBV12-4, the J call TRBJ2-4; the D gene TCRdb calls, TRBD2, cannot be checked with no DNA. The CDR3 loop spans 15 amino acids.

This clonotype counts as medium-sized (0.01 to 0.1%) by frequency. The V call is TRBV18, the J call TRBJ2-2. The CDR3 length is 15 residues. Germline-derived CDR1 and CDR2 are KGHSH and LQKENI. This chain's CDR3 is CASSPGTANTGELFF.

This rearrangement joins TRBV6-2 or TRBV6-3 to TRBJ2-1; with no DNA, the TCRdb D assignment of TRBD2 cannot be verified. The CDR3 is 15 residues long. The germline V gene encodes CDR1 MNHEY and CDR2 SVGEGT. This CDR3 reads CASSYTSGGANEQFF.